These T cell receptor beta chains were read from a single sample in a study of T cell responses to AZD1222 COVID-19 vaccine. TCRdb's table, derived via immunoSEQ multiplex PCR, lists solely in-frame clones and lacks some. The table shows some 130,000 clones, with 85% to 95% occurring only once. The sequencing used peripheral blood, collected on day 0 of AZD1222 vaccination. Source of these receptors: an adult in good health. Each CDR3 is given with its conserved first and last residue. Fields, in order: clone size, V gene, D gene, J gene, CDR3 DNA, CDR3 protein. A D gene is named only where the DNA matches it firmly. Rows may omit the clone size; those that give it use once, few, many or a size class.

-	TRBV2	-	TRBJ2-2	TGTGCCAGCAGTCGGGACACCAACACCGGGGAGCTGTTTTTT	CASSRDTNTGELFF
-	TRBV30	TRBD1	TRBJ1-6	TGTGCCTGGAGTGTTGGGACAGGGAGGACACCCCTCCACTTT	CAWSVGTGRTPLHF
-	TRBV3-1/TRBV3-2	-	TRBJ1-1	TGTGCCAGCAGCCAAGATCGGGGGGCTGCTGAAGCTTTCTTT	CASSQDRGAAEAFF
-	TRBV6-5	-	TRBJ1-5	TGTGCCAGCAGAACTGGGGGGTTCGGAAATCAGCCCCAGCATTTT	CASRTGGFGNQPQHF
-	TRBV10-3	TRBD2	TRBJ2-3	TGTGCCATCAGTGAGTCGGGACTAGCGGGAATTTCTGATACGCAGTATTTT	CAISESGLAGISDTQYF
-	TRBV2	-	TRBJ1-1	TGTGCCAGCAGTGAAGAGCAAGGAAGGGCTTTCTTT	CASSEEQGRAFF
-	TRBV2	-	TRBJ1-6	TGTGCCAGCAGTGTCGTCAGGGCTGCTTCACCCCTCCACTTT	CASSVVRAASPLHF
-	TRBV29-1	TRBD1	TRBJ2-7	TGCAGCGTCGGAGGGGGGACAGGGGCCGACGAGCAGTACTTC	CSVGGGTGADEQYF
-	TRBV6-6	TRBD1	TRBJ2-7	TGTGCCAGCAGCCCGGGACAGGACTACGAGCAGTACTTC	CASSPGQDYEQYF
-	TRBV10-2	-	TRBJ2-2	TGCGCCAGCAGTGAGAGTCCCCAGAACACCGGGGAGCTGTTTTTT	CASSESPQNTGELFF
-	TRBV5-1	-	TRBJ1-1	TGCGCCAGCAGCGTAGTACAGGGCTTCATGAACACTGAAGCTTTCTTT	CASSVVQGFMNTEAFF
-	TRBV6-5	-	TRBJ1-4	TGTGCCAGCAGGCAGGCAACTAATGAAAAACTGTTTTTT	CASRQATNEKLFF
-	TRBV25-1	TRBD2	TRBJ2-7	TGTGCCAGCAGTGAATCGAGTTGGGCTAGCGGGAGACCTTACGAGCAGTACTTC	CASSESSWASGRPYEQYF
-	TRBV10-3	TRBD1	TRBJ2-1	TGTGCCATCAGTGCCGGACAGGGGGTGGAGCAGTTCTTC	CAISAGQGVEQFF
-	TRBV28	TRBD1	TRBJ1-1	TGTGCCAGCAGTATCGGACAGGGGGGGAACACTGAAGCTTTCTTT	CASSIGQGGNTEAFF
-	TRBV19	-	TRBJ1-2	TGTGCCAGTCGGACGGGTGGAGGTGGCTACACCTTC	CASRTGGGGYTF
-	TRBV4-1	-	TRBJ1-1	TGCGCCAGCAGCCGAAGACAGGTCTTTAACACTGAAGCTTTCTTT	CASSRRQVFNTEAFF
once	TRBV6-5	-	TRBJ2-4	TGTGCCAGCAGTTACTTTAGGGAGGATCCCCAAAACATTCAGTACTTC	CASSYFREDPQNIQYF
-	TRBV7-9	-	TRBJ1-2	TGTGCCAGCAGCTTACCCGGAGGGATGACTAACTATGGCTACACCTTC	CASSLPGGMTNYGYTF
-	TRBV25-1	TRBD1	TRBJ1-1	TGTGCCAGCAAAAGGGGGCTTACTGAAGCTTTCTTT	CASKRGLTEAFF
-	TRBV18	-	TRBJ1-5	TGTGCCAGCTCACCGGGGCTTCAGGGTCAGCCCCAGCATTTT	CASSPGLQGQPQHF
-	TRBV2	TRBD2	TRBJ2-5	TGTGCCAGCAGCGGTGCGGGAGGGCCGGAGACCCAGTACTTC	CASSGAGGPETQYF
-	TRBV11-2	-	TRBJ2-5	TGTGCCAGCAGCTTAGACAGGCGAGAGACCCAGTACTTC	CASSLDRRETQYF
-	TRBV2	-	TRBJ1-1	TGTGCCAGCAGTGAGTACGGACAGCTGAACACTGAAGCTTTCTTT	CASSEYGQLNTEAFF
-	TRBV30	TRBD1	TRBJ2-3	TGTGCCTGGAAGAGGACAGGGTGGGATACGCAGTATTTT	CAWKRTGWDTQYF
-	TRBV6-5	TRBD2	TRBJ2-1	TGTGCCAGCAGTTCCGGGACTAGGGTTAATGGCAATGAGCAGTTCTTC	CASSSGTRVNGNEQFF
-	TRBV6-6	TRBD1	TRBJ1-3	TGTGCCAGCAGTACGACAGGGGAAGGAAACACCATATATTTT	CASSTTGEGNTIYF
-	TRBV24-1	-	TRBJ1-2	TGTGCCACTTCCCCACCCAGGGGAAGGTATGGCTACACCTTC	CATSPPRGRYGYTF
-	TRBV4-2	TRBD2	TRBJ2-7	TGTGCCAGCAGCCACAGTAGCGGGGAGAGCTCCTACGAGCAGTACTTC	CASSHSSGESSYEQYF
-	TRBV24-1	TRBD1	TRBJ2-1	TGTGCCACCAGTGATGGGACAGGGGAGCGGGACTACAATGAGCAGTTCTTC	CATSDGTGERDYNEQFF